This TCR beta chain was sequenced for a study of T-cell reconstitution after alpha-beta-depleted transplantation in children. The TCRbeta library incorporated unique molecular identifiers. TCRdb analysed the PCR reads with MiXCR anew, one entry per CDR3 protein. The repertoire holds hundreds of thousands of distinct CDR3 sequences, around 18% seen once, with less than 4% in the top ten. Deletions cut 0 bases from V and 5 bases from J, with 8 bases between. Looked up from germline, CDR1 is SGHRS and CDR2 is YFSETQ. The CDR3 is 13 amino acids. This chain links TRBV5-1 with TRBJ2-5, with D perhaps TRBD2 (5 bases). The clonotype was recovered from a human donor who donated a stem cell graft to a child with acute lymphoblastic leukemia. Source: PBMCs from the stem cell graft donor, taken from the stem cell graft. CDR3 DNA: TGCGCCAGCAGCTTGGCCCGAGGGGAGACCCAGTACTTC. Encoded protein: CASSLARGETQYF.